A single sample gave rise to the 15 T cell receptor beta chains below, sequenced in a study of read filtering for tumor transcriptome and immune sequencing. Molecular barcoded adaptors covering alpha/delta and beta/gamma chains were used on around 370 ng RNA. TCRdb fed the reads into MiXCR, producing one record per CDR3 protein. The sample lists 50,000 to 65,000 distinct CDR3 sequences; about 12% were seen once. The sequenced sample was a population of CD138-negative cells sorted from bone marrow. These receptor sequences come from a donor over 35 with multiple myeloma.

Many counts were recorded for this clonotype. V and J are TRBV7-3 and TRBJ2-5; 7 bases line up with TRBD1. Germline loops: CDR1 SGHTA, CDR2 FQGTGA. The CDR3 sequence is 15 residues long. Trimming removed 2 bases from V and 5 bases from J; junction bases left unmatched: 8. The DNA of the CDR3 is TGTGCCAGCAGCTTATCGACAGGGCAGGGGGAGACCCAGTACTTC. Its translation: CASSLSTGQGETQYF. The full variable domain, rest sourced from reference TRBV7-3 and TRBJ2-5, is GAGVSQTPSNKVTEKGKYVELRCDPISGHTALYWYRQSLGQGPEFLIYFQGTGAADDSGLPNDRFFAVRPEGSVSTLKIQRTERGDSAVYLCASSLSTGQGETQYFGPGTRLLVL.

Many counts were recorded for this clonotype. This rearrangement joins TRBV6-5 to TRBJ1-4; D is unresolved. Germline values: CDR1 MNHEY, CDR2 SVGAGI. Trimming took 0 bases from V and 5 from J, leaving 7 bases between them. This CDR3 has 14 residues. CDR3 bases: TGTGCCAGCAGTTACTCGGAGCGCAATGAAAAACTGTTTTTT. Translating gives CASSYSERNEKLFF.

This clonotype has a count of ten or more. The chain links TRBV6-5 to TRBJ1-1; no reliable D call. Trimming cost V 5 bases and J 0 bases, with 13 bases left between them. CDR3 length equals 15 residues. From germline, CDR1 is MNHEY and CDR2 SVGAGI. CDR3 nucleotides: TGTGCCAGCAGTACTCAATCGGGTATGAACACTGAAGCTTTCTTT. Translation: CASSTQSGMNTEAFF.

The chain couples TRBV6-5 to TRBJ1-1, with 8 bases that match TRBD1. Trimming removed 8 bases from V and 4 bases from J; junction bases left unmatched: 6. This CDR3 comprises 13 residues. Germline V gives CDR1 MNHEY, CDR2 SVGAGI. CDR3 region: CASGQGPVTEAFF. The CDR3 nucleotides are TGTGCCAGCGGACAGGGACCGGTCACTGAAGCTTTCTTT.

Concerning this clonotype itself: A single base separates this from a much larger clone, so it may be a read error. V and J are TRBV3-1 and TRBJ1-5, with D hard to call. Germline CDR1 and CDR2: LGHDT and YNNKEL (reference sequence). The V and J ends lost 4 bases and 4 bases respectively, with 5 bases between them. This CDR3 region has 12 residues. CDR3 coding DNA: TGTGCCAGCAGCCGAAAAAATCAGCCCCAGCATTTT. Translation gives CASSRKNQPQHF. Full variable domain (missing parts from reference TRBV3-1 and TRBJ1-5): DTAVSQTPKYLVTQMGNDKSIKCEQNLGHDTMYWYKQDSKKFLKIMFSYNNKELIINETVPNRFSPKSPDKAHLNLHINSLELGDSAVYFCASSRKNQPQHFGDGTRLSIL.

There are a few counts of this clonotype. The chain carries TRBV20-1 and TRBJ1-5; TRBD1 aligns across 12 bases. The trim removed 5 bases at V and 6 bases at J, leaving 5 bases unmatched. CDR1 is DFQATT, CDR2 SNEGSKA, per germline (reference sequence). The CDR3 loop spans 14 amino acids. The CDR3 sequence: CSAWDRGRAQPQHF. As DNA, the CDR3 is TGCAGTGCTTGGGACAGGGGGCGCGCTCAGCCCCAGCATTTT.

The V and J genes are TRBV9 and TRBJ1-3, with a tentative D call TRBD1 (5 bases). CDR1 SGDLS and CDR2 YYNGEE come from the germline V gene. With 2 bases removed from V and 6 bases from J, the gap between germline ends came to 12 bases. The CDR3 is made up of 14 amino acids. The CDR3 loop is CASSVRDPENTIYF. The CDR3 DNA reads as TGTGCCAGCAGCGTCCGGGACCCGGAAAACACCATATATTTT.

This clonotype has at least ten counts. The CDR3 reads CASSQGGQAGQVGFF. The CDR3 DNA reads TGTGCCAGCAGCCAAGGAGGACAGGCCGGCCAAGTTGGTTTCTTT. V usage is TRBV12-3 or TRBV12-4 and J usage is TRBJ1-1, with 7 bases fitting TRBD1. The CDR3 spans 15 residues. With V trimmed by 6 bases and J by 13 bases, 20 bases remained unmatched.

In its sample, this clonotype was seen many times. The rearrangement joins TRBV2 to TRBJ2-1; the D gene is possibly TRBD1 (6 bases). CDR3 length: 13 amino acids. Germline CDR1 and CDR2: SNHLY and FYNNEI. Trimming took 4 bases from V and 3 from J, leaving 7 bases between them. CDR3 protein: CASSVDSYNEQFF. The CDR3 DNA follows: TGTGCCAGCAGTGTGGACAGCTACAATGAGCAGTTCTTC.

This clonotype rates as medium-sized. One junction end does not reproduce the germline sequence, and a read error may be involved. The chain links TRBV20-1 to TRBJ2-1; perhaps TRBD2 as D (6 bases). CDR1 and CDR2 from the germline V gene are DFQATT and SNEGSKA (reference sequence). This CDR3 comprises 12 residues. CDR3 DNA: TGCAGTGCTGGGCTCACTAGCCAAGTTAGGGTCTTC. Its protein product is CSAGLTSQVRVF.

This clonotype was seen repeatedly, ten times or more. The chain has TRBV7-2 and TRBJ1-5; possibly TRBD1 for D (6 bases). Trimming removed 7 bases from V and 5 bases from J, with 15 bases in between. Germline V gives CDR1 SGHTA, CDR2 FQGNSA. This CDR3 is 14 amino acids long. The CDR3, as DNA: TGTGCCAGCAACCCACCCGGGACACATCAGCCCCAGCATTTT. Encoded protein: CASNPPGTHQPQHF.

Concerning this clonotype itself: A far larger clone is off by one base, so a read error is likely. The V call is TRBV2, the J call TRBJ1-1; D is uncertain. The end of the DNA aligns better with TRBJ2-7, so the J call may be wrong. The CDR3 loop spans 13 amino acids. CDR1 and CDR2 from the germline V gene are SNHLY and FYNNEI. The CDR3 DNA reads TGTGCCAGCAGCCAAGGATGGCCCTACAAGCAGTACTTC. Protein sequence: CASSQGWPYKQYF.

Of note for this clonotype: One end of the junction fails to match germline, which may point to a read error. The rearrangement joins TRBV20-1 to TRBJ1-5; possible D gene TRBD1, 5 bases. The V gene's germline CDR1 is DFQATT and CDR2 SNEGSKA (reference sequence). The CDR3 spans 14 residues. CDR3 protein: CGASDRFSNQPQHF. As DNA, the CDR3 is TGCGGTGCCAGCGACAGATTTAGCAATCAGCCCCAGCATTTT.

In this sample, this clonotype turned up many times. The gene calls are TRBV9 and TRBJ2-7, with 7 positions matching TRBD2. Germline V gives CDR1 SGDLS, CDR2 YYNGEE. This CDR3 contains 14 residues. V lost 3 bases, J lost 2 bases, and 5 bases stayed unmatched. The CDR3 loop is CASSGGGSAYEQYF. The CDR3, as DNA: TGTGCCAGCAGCGGCGGGGGATCAGCCTACGAGCAGTACTTC.

This clonotype was counted at least ten times. CDR3 nucleotides: TGCGCCAGCAGCCAAGGACAGATTAATAATTCACCCCTCCACTTT. It yields the protein CASSQGQINNSPLHF. The genes are TRBV4-1 and TRBJ1-6, with a tentative D call TRBD1 (5 bases). Trimming took 1 base from V and 5 from J, leaving 9 bases between them. The CDR3 has 15 amino acids. Germline V gene lookup returns CDR1 MGHRA and CDR2 YSYEKL.